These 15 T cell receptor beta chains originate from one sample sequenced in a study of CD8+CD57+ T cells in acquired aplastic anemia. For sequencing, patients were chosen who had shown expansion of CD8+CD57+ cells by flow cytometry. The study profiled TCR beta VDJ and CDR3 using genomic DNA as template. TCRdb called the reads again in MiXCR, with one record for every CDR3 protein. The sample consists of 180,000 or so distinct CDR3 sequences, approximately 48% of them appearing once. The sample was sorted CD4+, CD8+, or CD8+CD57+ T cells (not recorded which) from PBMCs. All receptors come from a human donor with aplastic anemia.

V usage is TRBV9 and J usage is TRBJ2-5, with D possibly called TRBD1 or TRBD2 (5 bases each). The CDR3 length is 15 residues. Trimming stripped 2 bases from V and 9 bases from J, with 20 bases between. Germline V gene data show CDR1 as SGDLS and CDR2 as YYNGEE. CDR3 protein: CASSVGGGQEEPQYF. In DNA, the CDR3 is TGTGCCAGCAGCGTTGGGGGTGGGCAGGAGGAGCCCCAGTACTTC.

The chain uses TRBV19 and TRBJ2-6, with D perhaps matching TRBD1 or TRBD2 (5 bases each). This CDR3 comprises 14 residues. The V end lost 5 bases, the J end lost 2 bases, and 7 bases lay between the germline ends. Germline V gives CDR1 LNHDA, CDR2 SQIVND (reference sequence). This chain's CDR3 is CASSGGPGANVLTF. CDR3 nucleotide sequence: TGTGCCAGTAGTGGGGGACCTGGGGCCAACGTCCTGACTTTC.

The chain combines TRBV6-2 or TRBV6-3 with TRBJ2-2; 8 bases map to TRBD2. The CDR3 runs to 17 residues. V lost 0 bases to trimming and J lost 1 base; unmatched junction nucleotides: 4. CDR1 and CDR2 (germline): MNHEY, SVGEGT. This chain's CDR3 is CASSYSRTSQNTGELFF. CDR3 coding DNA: TGTGCCAGCAGTTACTCGCGGACTAGCCAGAACACCGGGGAGCTGTTTTTT.

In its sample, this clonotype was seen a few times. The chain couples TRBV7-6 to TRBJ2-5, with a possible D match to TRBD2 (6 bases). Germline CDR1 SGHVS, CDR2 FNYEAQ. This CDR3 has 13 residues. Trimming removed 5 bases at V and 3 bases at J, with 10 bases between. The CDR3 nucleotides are TGTGCCAGCAGCATGGACTATAAAGAGACCCAGTACTTC. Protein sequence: CASSMDYKETQYF.

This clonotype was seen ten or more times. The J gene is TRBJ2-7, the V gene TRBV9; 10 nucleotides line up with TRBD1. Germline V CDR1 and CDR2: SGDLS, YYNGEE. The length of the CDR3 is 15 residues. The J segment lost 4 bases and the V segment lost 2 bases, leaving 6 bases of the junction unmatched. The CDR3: CASSVGTGAVYEQYF. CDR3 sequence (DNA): TGTGCCAGCAGCGTTGGGACAGGGGCCGTGTACGAGCAGTACTTC.

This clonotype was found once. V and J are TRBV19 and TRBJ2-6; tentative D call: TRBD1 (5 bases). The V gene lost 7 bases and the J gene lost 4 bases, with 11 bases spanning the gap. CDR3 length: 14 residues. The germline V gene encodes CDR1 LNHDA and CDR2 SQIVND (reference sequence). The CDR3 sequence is CASTTGGGANVLTF. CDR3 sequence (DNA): TGTGCCAGTACCACAGGTGGCGGGGCCAACGTCCTGACTTTC.

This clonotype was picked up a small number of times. CDR3 bases: TGTGCCACCAGCAGGGTGGACTCGCTCGCCTACGAGCAGTACTTC. This sequence encodes CATSRVDSLAYEQYF. The chain is built from TRBV15 and TRBJ2-7; possibly TRBD2 for D (5 bases). Germline-derived CDR1 and CDR2 are LNHNV and YYDKDF (reference sequence). The CDR3 extends over 15 amino acids. V was shortened by 3 bases and J by 2 bases, with 14 bases between the two germline ends.

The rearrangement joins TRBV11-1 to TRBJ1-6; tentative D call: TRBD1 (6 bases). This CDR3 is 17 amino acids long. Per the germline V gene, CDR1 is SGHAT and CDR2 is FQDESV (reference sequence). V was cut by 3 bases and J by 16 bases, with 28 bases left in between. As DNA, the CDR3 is TGTGCCAGCAGCTTGGATTCTTGGGTAGGGGGGCCATCCGCGCTCCACTTT. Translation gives CASSLDSWVGGPSALHF.

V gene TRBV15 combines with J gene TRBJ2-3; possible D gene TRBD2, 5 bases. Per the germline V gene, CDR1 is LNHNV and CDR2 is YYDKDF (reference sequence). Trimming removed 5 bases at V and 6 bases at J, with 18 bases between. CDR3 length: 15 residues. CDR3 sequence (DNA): TGTGCCACCAGCCCGAAATTCGGGGTCGCGGATACGCAGTATTTT. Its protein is CATSPKFGVADTQYF.

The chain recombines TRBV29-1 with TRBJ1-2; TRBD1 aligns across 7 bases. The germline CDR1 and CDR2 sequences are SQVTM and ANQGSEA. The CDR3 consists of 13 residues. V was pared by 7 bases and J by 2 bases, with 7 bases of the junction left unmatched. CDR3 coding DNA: TGCAGCGCCCGGGACAGCGAGAACTATGGCTACACCTTC. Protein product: CSARDSENYGYTF. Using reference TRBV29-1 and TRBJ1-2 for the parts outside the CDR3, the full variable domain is SAVISQKPSRDICQRGTSLTIQCQVDSQVTMMFWYRQQPGQSLTLIATANQGSEATYESGFVIDKFPISRPNLTFSTLTVSNMSPEDSSIYLCSARDSENYGYTFGSGTRLTVV.

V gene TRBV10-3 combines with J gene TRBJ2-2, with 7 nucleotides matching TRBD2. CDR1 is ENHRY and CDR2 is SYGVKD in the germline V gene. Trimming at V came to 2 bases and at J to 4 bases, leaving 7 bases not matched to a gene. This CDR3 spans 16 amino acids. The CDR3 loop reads CAISETPGLPTGELFF. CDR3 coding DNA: TGTGCCATCAGTGAGACGCCGGGACTACCCACCGGGGAGCTGTTTTTT.

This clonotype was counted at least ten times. The CDR3 DNA reads TGTGCCACCAGCCGACGAAGGACTAGCGGGAGCTCCGAGCAGTACTTC. Translated, it gives CATSRRRTSGSSEQYF. V is TRBV15 and J is TRBJ2-7; 13 positions agree with TRBD2. Trimming cost V 5 bases and J 6 bases; bases outside gene matches: 10. The CDR3 sequence is 16 residues long. Per germline, CDR1 LNHNV and CDR2 YYDKDF (reference sequence).

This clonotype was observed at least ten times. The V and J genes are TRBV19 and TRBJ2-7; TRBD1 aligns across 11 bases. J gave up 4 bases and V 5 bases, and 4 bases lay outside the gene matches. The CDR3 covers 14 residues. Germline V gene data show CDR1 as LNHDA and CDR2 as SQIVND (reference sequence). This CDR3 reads CASSGRDRGYEQYF. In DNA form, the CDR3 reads TGTGCCAGTAGTGGCCGGGACAGGGGGTACGAGCAGTACTTC.

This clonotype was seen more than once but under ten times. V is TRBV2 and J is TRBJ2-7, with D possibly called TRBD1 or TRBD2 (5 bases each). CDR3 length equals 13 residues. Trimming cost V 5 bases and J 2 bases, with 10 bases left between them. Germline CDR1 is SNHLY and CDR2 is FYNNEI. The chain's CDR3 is CASSHRDPYEQYV. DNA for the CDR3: TGTGCCAGCAGTCACCGGGACCCCTACGAGCAGTACGTC.

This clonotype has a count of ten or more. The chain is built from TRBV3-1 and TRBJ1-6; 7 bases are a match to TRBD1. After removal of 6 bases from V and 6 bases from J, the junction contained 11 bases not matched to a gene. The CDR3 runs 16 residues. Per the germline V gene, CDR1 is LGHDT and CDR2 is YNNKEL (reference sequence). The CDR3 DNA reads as TGTGCCAGCAGTGCTGGGACAGACCTCCTTAATTCACCCCTCCACTTT. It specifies CASSAGTDLLNSPLHF.